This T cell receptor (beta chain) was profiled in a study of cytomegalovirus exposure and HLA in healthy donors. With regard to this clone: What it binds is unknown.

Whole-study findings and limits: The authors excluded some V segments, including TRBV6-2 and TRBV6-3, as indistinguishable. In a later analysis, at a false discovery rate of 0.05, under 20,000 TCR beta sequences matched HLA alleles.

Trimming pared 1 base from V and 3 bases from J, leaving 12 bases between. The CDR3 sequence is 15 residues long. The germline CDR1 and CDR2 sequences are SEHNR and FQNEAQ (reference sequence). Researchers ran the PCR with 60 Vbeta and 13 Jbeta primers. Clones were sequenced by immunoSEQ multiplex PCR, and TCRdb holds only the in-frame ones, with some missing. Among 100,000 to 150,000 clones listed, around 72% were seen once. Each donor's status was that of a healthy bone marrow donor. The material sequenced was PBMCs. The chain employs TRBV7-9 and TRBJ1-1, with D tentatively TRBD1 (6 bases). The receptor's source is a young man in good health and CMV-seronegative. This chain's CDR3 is CASSLVTGGHTEAFF. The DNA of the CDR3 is TGTGCCAGCAGCTTAGTGACAGGTGGCCACACTGAAGCTTTCTTT.